This TCR beta chain was observed in a study of technical replicates of blood from several donors. CDR1 SGHTA and CDR2 FQGNSA come from the germline V gene. Trimming cost V 1 base and J 0 bases, with 15 bases left between them. The CDR3 spans 18 residues. The repertoire was sequenced with immunoSEQ multiplex PCR; TCRdb's copy has only in-frame clones and lacks some. The table has more than 90,000 clones, around 95% seen once; the top ten hold over 0.2%. This TCR was recovered from a human donor in good health. The source material was T cells isolated from PBMCs. J is TRBJ1-4 and V is TRBV7-2; weak D call: TRBD1 (6 bases). The CDR3 spells CASSLVLGGLTTNEKLFF. DNA for the CDR3: TGTGCCAGCAGCTTAGTTTTGGGGGGGCTTACAACTAATGAAAAACTGTTTTTT.